This T cell receptor beta chain is drawn from a study of cytomegalovirus exposure and HLA in healthy donors. Concerning this clone itself: The antigen is unknown.

Germline V lookup: CDR1 LGHNA, CDR2 YSLEER. This CDR3 has 19 amino acids. With 1 base clipped from V and 7 bases from J, the junction kept 15 bases outside the gene matches. Vbeta (60) and Jbeta (13) primers were used in the PCR. TCRdb's copy holds only in-frame clones and misses some; the assay was immunoSEQ multiplex PCR. This table holds fewer than 70,000 clones, around 83% found once. General study points: The authors listed 150 to 200 TCR beta chains as cytomegalovirus-associated. The dataset shows that most TCR sequences were rare, while some public TCRs occurred in many donors.

This sequence joins TRBV4-3 and TRBJ2-7; 14 bases line up with TRBD2. Sequencing used PBMCs. This sequence was found in a human donor in good health. The CDR3 region is CASSQGPGLAGAVGDEQYF. In DNA form, the CDR3 reads TGCGCCAGCAGCCAAGGACCGGGACTAGCGGGAGCGGTAGGTGATGAGCAGTACTTC.